The rows below give T cell receptor beta chains drawn from one sample of a study of blood T cells in healthy people across ages. Using its own MiXCR run on the 5' RACE reads, TCRdb lists one record per CDR3 protein. In the table there are 1.5 million or so distinct CDR3 sequences, 40% to 45% of which are singletons. What was sequenced was blood. Receptor source: a young woman in good health. Each CDR3 is given with its conserved first and last residue. A D gene is named only where the DNA matches it firmly. Not every row has a clone size; where given, it reads once, few, many or a size class.

>NA|TRBD1|TRBV7-9|TRBJ1-6
TGTGCCAGCAGCATTGGACAGGTGCGAGGTTCACCCCTCCACTTT
CASSIGQVRGSPLHF
>few|NA|TRBV5-1|TRBJ2-7
TGCGCCAGCAGCCCCGGGCCCCATTACGAGCAGTACTTC
CASSPGPHYEQYF
>NA|TRBD2|TRBV24-1|TRBJ2-1
TGTGCCACCAGTGATCTCGGACTAGCGGGGGTAAACAATGAGCGGTTCTTC
CATSDLGLAGVNNERFF
>NA|NA|TRBV12-3/TRBV12-4|TRBJ1-3
TGTGCCAGCAGCACCCCCGCTGGATCAGGGGCCTTTGGAAACACCATATATTTT
CASSTPAGSGAFGNTIYF
>few|TRBD1|TRBV10-3|TRBJ2-7
TGTGCCATCAGTGAGTCGATGGGGACAGGGTCGACCTACGAGCAGTACTTC
CAISESMGTGSTYEQYF
>NA|TRBD1|TRBV5-1|TRBJ1-2
TGCACCAGCAGCGAGGGGACAGGGGGCAGCTATGGCTACACCTTC
CTSSEGTGGSYGYTF
>NA|NA|TRBV28|TRBJ2-1
TGTGCCAGCAGTCCGGAGGGGGAGGCGTCCTACAATGAGCAGTTCTTC
CASSPEGEASYNEQFF
>NA|NA|TRBV2|TRBJ2-7
TGTGCCAGCAAGGGGGTGGCGAGCTCCTACGAGCAGTACTTC
CASKGVASSYEQYF
>NA|NA|TRBV10-3|TRBJ2-1
TGTGCCATCAGTGCTAGTCACACTACCCGCAATGAGCAGTTCTTC
CAISASHTTRNEQFF
>NA|TRBD2|TRBV6-5|TRBJ2-1
TGTGCCAGCAGTTACCCTTCTAGCGGGGGGGGTTATGAGCAGTTCTTC
CASSYPSSGGGYEQFF
>NA|TRBD2|TRBV20-1|TRBJ2-3
TGCAGTGCTTTGCCCGCGGGGGACACAGATACGCAGTATTTT
CSALPAGDTDTQYF
>NA|NA|TRBV10-3|TRBJ2-1
TGTGCCATCAGTGAAGAGGGTTGCAATGAGCAGTTCTTC
CAISEEGCNEQFF
>few|NA|TRBV29-1|TRBJ2-5
TGCAGCGTCCGTCGGGTGGTGGAGACCCAGTACTTC
CSVRRVVETQYF
>NA|TRBD1|TRBV27|TRBJ1-6
TGTGCCAGCAGTTTCAAAGGACAGGGGGAGTCACCCCTCCACTTT
CASSFKGQGESPLHF